Included here is one TCR beta chain sequence, with context. What it recognizes is unknown. Germline V lookup: CDR1 SGHTA, CDR2 FQGNSA. CDR3 length: 15 residues. V was cut by 5 bases and J by 6 bases, with 14 bases left in between. The data originate from a study of shared clonotypes between healthy human individuals. Study findings and constraints: Sampling involved blood alone; tissue repertoires likely differ. Naive subsets, compared against memory subsets, generally had larger estimated richness values.

Clones were read by immunoSEQ multiplex PCR, and TCRdb kept only the in-frame ones, dropping some. The table records some 2 million clones, roughly 95% of them present only once. Sequencing was carried out using naive CD4+ T cells sorted from blood. Subset: CD45RA+ positively selected. This sequence joins TRBV7-2 and TRBJ1-6; D not resolved. This TCR derives from a man aged 18 to 29 in good health. The CDR3 protein is CASSLNPAPNSPLHF. The CDR3 DNA sequence: TGTGCCAGCAGCCTTAATCCGGCGCCTAATTCACCCCTCCACTTT.